These 28 T cell receptor beta chains were all obtained from the same sample, sequenced in a study of control samples from healthy donors and cancer patients. Profiling relied on immunoSEQ multiplex PCR, and the TCRdb table lists in-frame clones only, not all of them. This table holds 77,000 or so clones, around 91% found once. Sequenced material: blood. The origin of the receptors is a young man in good health.

This chain links TRBV9 with TRBJ1-3; TRBD1 might be the D (5 bases). Germline-derived CDR1 and CDR2 are SGDLS and YYNGEE. The CDR3 spans 15 residues. Trimming stripped 3 bases from V and 7 bases from J, with 17 bases between. The DNA of the CDR3 is TGTGCCAGCAGCGATTTTGTAAGGGACCCGAACACCATATATTTT. Encoded protein: CASSDFVRDPNTIYF.

The DNA for the CDR3 is TGTGCCAGCAGCTTGGGACTAGCGGGAAAAGCGCACAATGAGCAGTTCTTC. The encoded protein is CASSLGLAGKAHNEQFF. The chain links TRBV11-2 to TRBJ2-1; 13 bases map to TRBD2. Germline V lookup: CDR1 SGHAT, CDR2 FQNNGV. This CDR3 region has 17 residues. V shed 3 bases and J 5 bases; nucleotides not matched to a gene: 7. The full variable domain, with the rest looked up from reference TRBV11-2 and TRBJ2-1, is EAGVAQSPRYKIIEKRQSVAFWCNPISGHATLYWYQQILGQGPKLLIQFQNNGVVDDSQLPKDRFSAERLKGVDSTLKIQPAKLEDSAVYLCASSLGLAGKAHNEQFFGPGTRLTVL.

The chain uses TRBV18 and TRBJ2-1, with unresolved D. V was shortened by 3 bases and J by 0 bases, with 9 bases between the two germline ends. Per the germline V gene, CDR1 is KGHSH and CDR2 is LQKENI. The CDR3 has 15 amino acids. In DNA, the CDR3 is TGTGCCAGCTCACCCTACGGAAGCTCCTACAATGAGCAGTTCTTC. Encoded protein: CASSPYGSSYNEQFF.

The chain links TRBV7-9 to TRBJ2-1; weak D call: TRBD2 (6 bases). This CDR3 is 15 amino acids long. Germline V gene sequence: CDR1 SEHNR, CDR2 FQNEAQ (reference sequence). Trimming pared 5 bases from V and 6 bases from J, leaving 17 bases between. The CDR3 DNA sequence: TGTGCCAGCAGCCAAAGAGGACTACAGGTCAATGAGCAGTTCTTC. Residues: CASSQRGLQVNEQFF.

V and J are TRBV2 and TRBJ1-5, with TRBD1 as a possible D gene (6 bases). This CDR3 is 13 amino acids long. V was clipped by 6 bases and J by 9 bases, with 15 bases between them. The germline V gene has CDR1 SNHLY and CDR2 FYNNEI. The CDR3 reads CASRDSDRRPQHF. In DNA, the CDR3 is TGTGCCAGCAGGGACAGCGACCGGCGGCCCCAGCATTTT.

V and J are TRBV2 and TRBJ2-3, with a tentative D call TRBD2 (6 bases). Germline CDR1 SNHLY, CDR2 FYNNEI. V lost 8 bases, J lost 6 bases, and 15 bases lay in between. This CDR3 comprises 13 residues. The CDR3 sequence: CASYTGARDTQYF. The CDR3 DNA sequence: TGTGCCAGCTATACGGGAGCCCGGGATACGCAGTATTTT.

The rearrangement uses TRBV12-3 or TRBV12-4 and TRBJ2-7, with D perhaps given as TRBD1 or TRBD2 (5 bases each). V gave up 6 bases and J gave up 3 bases, with 12 bases separating them. The CDR3 is 13 residues long. CDR3 DNA sequence: TGTGCCAGCAGACCTCCGGGACGCTACGAGCAGTACTTC. Its translation is CASRPPGRYEQYF.

V is TRBV27 and J is TRBJ2-7, with D possibly being TRBD2 (5 bases). With 7 bases removed from V and 3 bases from J, the gap between germline ends came to 16 bases. The CDR3 has 14 residues. CDR1 and CDR2 from the germline V gene are MNHEY and SMNVEV (reference sequence). The CDR3 region has the DNA TGTGCCAGCACAAAACGGGGTAACTACTACGAGCAGTACTTC. This encodes CASTKRGNYYEQYF.

The chain couples TRBV3-1 (or the pseudogene TRBV3-2) to TRBJ2-3; no definite D call. Deletions cut 4 bases from V and 6 bases from J, with 5 bases between. CDR3 length: 11 residues. The germline V gene encodes CDR1 LGHDT and CDR2 YNNKEL (reference sequence). Here the CDR3 reads CASSLTDTQYF. The DNA for the CDR3 is TGTGCCAGCAGCCTAACTGATACGCAGTATTTT.

This chain uses TRBV12-5 with TRBJ2-7, with 7 bases matching TRBD2. Germline V gives CDR1 LGHNT, CDR2 FRNRAP. The J segment lost 2 bases and the V segment lost 7 bases, leaving 14 bases of the junction unmatched. CDR3 length equals 16 residues. Here the CDR3 reads CASECGEGMETYEQYF. In nucleotides, the CDR3 is TGTGCTAGTGAGTGCGGGGAGGGTATGGAAACCTACGAGCAGTACTTC.

This chain uses TRBV27 with TRBJ1-1; possibly TRBD1 for D (5 bases). V shed 9 bases and J shed 3 bases, with 11 bases lying between them. There are 12 residues in the CDR3. Germline lookup yields CDR1 MNHEY and CDR2 SMNVEV (reference sequence). The CDR3 region has the DNA TGTGCCAGGGAACAGACAGACACTGAAGCTTTCTTT. Translation: CAREQTDTEAFF.

Only one count was recorded for this clone. The rearrangement uses TRBV6-6 and TRBJ1-2; tentatively, D is TRBD1 (5 bases). Per the germline V gene, CDR1 is MNHNY and CDR2 is SVGAGI (reference sequence). CDR3 length: 13 amino acids. V lost 5 bases to trimming and J lost 3 bases, with 10 bases between them. DNA of the CDR3: TGTGCCAGCAGTGGGCAGGGCGACTATGGCTACACCTTC. Translated, it gives CASSGQGDYGYTF.

This clone is a singleton in its sample. The chain is built from TRBV10-3 and TRBJ2-5; 7 positions agree with TRBD1. The CDR3 totals 15 residues. Germline trimming cut 0 bases from V and 5 bases from J; bases unmatched to any gene: 6. The germline V gene encodes CDR1 ENHRY and CDR2 SYGVKD. The DNA of the CDR3 is TGTGCCATCAGTGAGTCGCCACAGGGGTCGGAGACCCAGTACTTC. This translates into CAISESPQGSETQYF.

The genes are TRBV5-4 and TRBJ1-1, with 8 bases fitting TRBD1. Germline V CDR1 and CDR2: SGHNT, YYREEE (reference sequence). The CDR3 has 15 amino acids. V was clipped by 4 bases and J by 0 bases; unmatched bases: 5. CDR3 residues: CASSPRQGMNTEAFF. The CDR3 DNA reads as TGTGCCAGCAGCCCCCGACAGGGGATGAACACTGAAGCTTTCTTT.

This clone came up a few times. J is TRBJ2-5 and V is TRBV18; possibly TRBD1 for D (5 bases). Germline CDR1 reads KGHSH; CDR2 reads LQKENI. The V and J ends lost 3 bases and 1 base respectively, with 6 bases between them. The CDR3 sequence is 13 residues long. The CDR3 region has the DNA TGTGCCAGCTCACCCGACAGCCAAGAGACCCAGTACTTC. This sequence encodes CASSPDSQETQYF.

The rearrangement uses TRBV3-1 (or the pseudogene TRBV3-2) and TRBJ1-2; D ambiguous. The germline V gene encodes CDR1 LGHDT and CDR2 YNNKEL (reference sequence). Between the trimmed V and J ends, which lost 4 bases and 0 bases, there was a span of 6 bases. The CDR3 spans 13 residues. This chain's CDR3 is CASSLEANYGYTF. In nucleotides, the CDR3 is TGTGCCAGCAGCCTAGAGGCTAACTATGGCTACACCTTC.

The chain uses TRBV28 and TRBJ1-6; a weak D match, TRBD1 (5 bases). Germline lookup yields CDR1 MDHEN and CDR2 SYDVKM. V lost 4 bases and J lost 7, with 14 bases in between. The CDR3 extends over 15 amino acids. The CDR3: CASSSSAGLNSPLHF. The CDR3 nucleotides are TGTGCCAGCAGTTCCTCAGCAGGGCTCAATTCACCCCTCCACTTT.

The chain combines TRBV28 with TRBJ2-7; 7 bases fit TRBD2. Germline loops: CDR1 MDHEN, CDR2 SYDVKM. The V segment lost 2 bases and the J segment 1 base; nucleotides outside the gene matches: 8. CDR3 size: 16 residues. The CDR3 DNA is TGTGCCAGCAGTTTAGTGGCGTGGGGGGGATCCTACGAGCAGTACTTC. This translates into CASSLVAWGGSYEQYF.

This rearrangement joins TRBV18 to TRBJ2-7; TRBD1 is a possible D gene (6 bases). The V and J ends lost 8 bases and 5 bases respectively, with 13 bases between them. The CDR3 covers 12 residues. From germline, CDR1 is KGHSH and CDR2 LQKENI. CDR3 DNA: TGTGCCAGCCCGCCCGACAGGAACGAGCAGTACTTC. Its protein is CASPPDRNEQYF.

The CDR3 DNA reads as TGTGCCAGCAGCGGAGACAGGTCCTTGGTTTTCTTT. The encoded protein is CASSGDRSLVFF. V gene TRBV2 combines with J gene TRBJ1-1; weak D call: TRBD1 (6 bases). Deletions cut 6 bases from V and 13 bases from J, with 18 bases between. The CDR3 is 12 amino acids. In germline, CDR1 is SNHLY, CDR2 FYNNEI.

The J gene is TRBJ2-3, the V gene TRBV19, with D possibly TRBD2 on 5 matching bases. In germline, CDR1 is LNHDA, CDR2 SQIVND (reference sequence). CDR3 length equals 11 residues. V lost 8 bases, J lost 6 bases, and 9 bases lay in between. The DNA for the CDR3 is TGTGCCAGTGAGCAGCGGGATACGCAGTATTTT. It translates to CASEQRDTQYF.

The chain links TRBV3-1 (or the pseudogene TRBV3-2) to TRBJ2-4; TRBD2 matches 12 bases. The CDR3 runs 21 residues. Germline lookup yields CDR1 LGHDT and CDR2 YNNKEL (reference sequence). Trimming removed 0 bases from V and 1 base from J; junction bases left unmatched: 13. CDR3 DNA: TGTGCCAGCAGCCAAGATTTGACTAGCGGGAGTCACCTATCGGCCAAAAACATTCAGTACTTC. This sequence encodes CASSQDLTSGSHLSAKNIQYF.

The sample holds a few counts of this clone. V usage is TRBV4-2 and J usage is TRBJ2-5; possible D gene TRBD2, 6 bases. V was cut by 4 bases and J by 1 base, with 13 bases left in between. The CDR3 is 15 residues long. The germline V gene encodes CDR1 LGHNA and CDR2 YNFKEQ. CDR3 in amino acids: CASSPRGTPQETQYF. CDR3 in DNA: TGTGCCAGCAGCCCCCGCGGGACCCCCCAAGAGACCCAGTACTTC.

The rearrangement links TRBV5-8 to TRBJ2-3; 9 nucleotides line up with TRBD2. Germline loops: CDR1 SGHTS, CDR2 YDEGEE. CDR3 length: 16 amino acids. V trimming: 9 bases; J trimming: 1 base; junction bases outside the gene matches: 12. DNA of the CDR3: TGTGCCAACTCGAGAGGCGAGCGGGGGGGCACAGATACGCAGTATTTT. Translated: CANSRGERGGTDTQYF.

The rearrangement uses TRBV24-1 and TRBJ2-3; 11 nucleotides line up with TRBD1. Germline-derived CDR1 and CDR2 are KGHDR and SFDVKD. Unmatched junction bases numbered 6, after V lost 7 bases and J lost 4 bases. This CDR3 is 15 amino acids long. CDR3 in DNA: TGTGCCACCAGGCGCGGACAGGGGGCCCCAGATACGCAGTATTTT. Translated, it gives CATRRGQGAPDTQYF.

The chain joins TRBV15 to TRBJ1-1; no firm D call. Trimming took 0 bases from V and 3 from J, leaving 11 bases between them. The CDR3 extends over 15 amino acids. The germline V gene encodes CDR1 LNHNV and CDR2 YYDKDF (reference sequence). The CDR3 nucleotides are TGTGCCACCAGCAGAGATATCGGAGAACACACTGAAGCTTTCTTT. Encoded protein: CATSRDIGEHTEAFF.

The rearrangement uses TRBV27 and TRBJ2-7; D may correspond to TRBD1 or TRBD2 (5 bases each). Germline values: CDR1 MNHEY, CDR2 SMNVEV (reference sequence). This CDR3 comprises 15 residues. V lost 5 bases and J 3 bases, leaving 17 bases between the germline ends. The CDR3 here is CASSLVGREFYEQYF. In DNA form, the CDR3 reads TGTGCCAGCAGTCTGGTGGGCAGGGAGTTCTACGAGCAGTACTTC.

V is TRBV6-5 and J is TRBJ2-1; D gene unclear. The CDR3 has 14 residues. V lost 7 bases to trimming and J lost 0 bases, with 10 bases between them. Germline CDR1 is MNHEY and CDR2 is SVGAGI. In DNA form, the CDR3 reads TGTGCCAGCACGGGCGGAACCTCCTACAATGAGCAGTTCTTC. As protein: CASTGGTSYNEQFF.